The 19 T cell receptor beta chains below come from one sample, sequenced in a study of vaccination effects on CD4 cells after COVID-19. Antigen-specific CD4+ T cells were first expanded with viral peptide pools by the ViraFEST assay and only then sequenced. The authors isolated CD4+ T cells after roughly eleven days of culture. Previously uninfected by SARS-CoV-2, the vaccine recipients also showed negative nucleocapsid antibodies. No antigen has been assigned to these receptors. Generated by immunoSEQ multiplex PCR, the TCRdb table keeps only in-frame clones and is missing some. The data contain tens of thousands of clones, 65% to 75% of them singletons. This sample comprised CD4+ T cells from PBMCs cultured with HCoV-NL63 spike peptides, obtained before COVID-19 vaccination. The receptors here all came from a human donor who received a COVID-19 vaccine.

The chain uses TRBV13 and TRBJ1-6, with 7 bases identical to TRBD1. Germline CDR1 is PRHDT and CDR2 is FYEKMQ (reference sequence). V lost 3 bases and J lost 8; bases outside the gene matches: 4. There are 14 residues in the CDR3. CDR3 residues: CASSLSRGYSPLHF. Here the CDR3 DNA reads TGTGCCAGCAGCTTGAGCAGGGGGTATTCACCCCTCCACTTT.

The chain combines TRBV10-3 with TRBJ1-5, with TRBD1 as a possible D gene (6 bases). V was clipped by 4 bases and J by 4 bases, with 8 bases between them. Per germline, CDR1 ENHRY and CDR2 SYGVKD. The CDR3 spans 13 residues. The CDR3 DNA reads TGTGCCATCAGTGGCGGACAGAATCAGCCCCAGCATTTT. Its translation is CAISGGQNQPQHF.

The table lists this clone with a few counts. The V call is TRBV4-3, the J call TRBJ1-2; D is perhaps TRBD1 (5 bases). The germline CDR1 and CDR2 sequences are LGHNA and YSLEER. V was pared by 4 bases and J by 7 bases, with 19 bases between. The CDR3 totals 15 residues. The CDR3 DNA sequence: TGCGCCAGCAGCCGTAATTTGGACGTGGGGACTGGCTACACCTTC. This codes for CASSRNLDVGTGYTF.

This clone turned up a few times. V usage is TRBV19 and J usage is TRBJ1-4; TRBD1 aligns across 8 bases. J gave up 0 bases and V 6 bases, and 6 bases lay outside the gene matches. This CDR3 contains 16 residues. CDR1 is LNHDA, CDR2 SQIVND, per germline (reference sequence). CDR3 loop: CASRNRGKATNEKLFF. The CDR3 bases are TGTGCCAGTAGAAACAGGGGGAAAGCAACTAATGAAAAACTGTTTTTT.

This clone has just one count. This chain uses TRBV28 with TRBJ2-3; 9 bases match TRBD2. From germline, CDR1 is MDHEN and CDR2 SYDVKM. There are 17 residues in the CDR3. V was pared by 5 bases and J by 2 bases, with 11 bases of the junction left unmatched. The CDR3, as DNA: TGTGCCAGCAGTACCACCCAGCGGGGGGCCTTCACAGATACGCAGTATTTT. Residues: CASSTTQRGAFTDTQYF.

This chain links TRBV14 with TRBJ1-4; tentatively, D is TRBD1 (5 bases). V shed 4 bases and J shed 7 bases, with 16 bases lying between them. This CDR3 region has 15 residues. Germline values: CDR1 SGHDN, CDR2 FVKESK. The CDR3 DNA is TGTGCCAGCAGCCTCATCAGAACGGGGGTTGAAAAACTGTTTTTT. Amino acids: CASSLIRTGVEKLFF.

The J gene is TRBJ2-1, the V gene TRBV18; possibly TRBD2 for D (6 bases). Germline assignment: CDR1 KGHSH and CDR2 LQKENI. The CDR3 is 12 amino acids. V gave up 6 bases and J gave up 5 bases, with 8 bases separating them. In DNA form, the CDR3 reads TGTGCCAGCTCTGGAGGGGACAATGAGCAGTTCTTC. This translates into CASSGGDNEQFF.

This chain connects TRBV7-3 to TRBJ2-2; D gene ambiguous. The germline gives CDR1 SGHTA, CDR2 FQGTGA. Trimming removed 1 base at V and 5 bases at J, with 11 bases between. There are 15 residues in the CDR3. CDR3 loop: CASSLNSLGTGELFF. The CDR3 bases are TGTGCCAGCAGCTTAAATTCCCTGGGTACCGGGGAGCTGTTTTTT. The full variable domain, in which reference TRBV7-3 and TRBJ2-2 provide the parts outside the CDR3, is GAGVSQTPSNKVTEKGKYVELRCDPISGHTALYWYRQSLGQGPEFLIYFQGTGAADDSGLPNDRFFAVRPEGSVSTLKIQRTERGDSAVYLCASSLNSLGTGELFFGEGSRLTVL.

As DNA, the CDR3 is TGCGCCAGCAGCCAGACCGGGACAGTCGATGCAGATACGCAGTATTTT. Encoded protein: CASSQTGTVDADTQYF. This rearrangement joins TRBV4-1 to TRBJ2-3; 7 nucleotides match TRBD1. With 3 bases clipped from V and 4 bases from J, the junction kept 10 bases outside the gene matches. The CDR3 length is 16 residues. The V gene's germline CDR1 is MGHRA and CDR2 YSYEKL.

The chain employs TRBV5-4 and TRBJ2-1; 10 bases map to TRBD2. V was pared by 2 bases and J by 7 bases, with 12 bases of the junction left unmatched. This CDR3 region has 17 residues. CDR1 is SGHNT and CDR2 is YYREEE in the germline V gene (reference sequence). The CDR3 DNA reads as TGTGCCAGCAGCTTAGGGGCTAGCGGGGGAGTATTGAATGAGCAGTTCTTC. It codes for CASSLGASGGVLNEQFF.

The J gene is TRBJ1-4, the V gene TRBV30; 9 nucleotides match TRBD1. Trimming removed 0 bases from V and 8 bases from J; junction bases left unmatched: 16. Germline V gene lookup returns CDR1 GTSNPN and CDR2 SVGIG (reference sequence). The length of the CDR3 is 18 residues. The CDR3 sequence is CAWSVPGGQGLSWEKLFF. The DNA of the CDR3 is TGTGCCTGGAGTGTACCGGGGGGACAGGGATTGTCGTGGGAAAAACTGTTTTTT.

The chain employs TRBV7-2 and TRBJ2-1, with TRBD2 matching over 9 bases. Trimming removed 5 bases from V and 4 bases from J; junction bases left unmatched: 3. The CDR3 covers 14 residues. Germline V gene lookup returns CDR1 SGHTA and CDR2 FQGNSA. The CDR3 sequence is CASSRLAAYNEQFF. The CDR3 nucleotides read TGTGCCAGCAGCAGACTAGCGGCGTACAATGAGCAGTTCTTC.

The rearrangement links TRBV6-5 to TRBJ2-5; 8 bases align to TRBD2. This CDR3 contains 14 residues. Germline V gene lookup returns CDR1 MNHEY and CDR2 SVGAGI. After removal of 7 bases from V and 4 bases from J, the junction contained 8 bases not matched to a gene. The CDR3 DNA sequence: TGTGCCAGCAAGACTATGGGACTAGGAGAGACCCAGTACTTC. Its translation: CASKTMGLGETQYF.

V gene TRBV7-9 combines with J gene TRBJ2-2; TRBD1 might be the D (5 bases). The CDR3 length is 15 residues. Germline-derived CDR1 and CDR2 are SEHNR and FQNEAQ (reference sequence). V shed 7 bases and J shed 6 bases, with 18 bases lying between them. CDR3 protein: CASTPWGSNPGELFF. The DNA of the CDR3 is TGTGCCAGCACCCCCTGGGGCAGCAACCCCGGGGAGCTGTTTTTT.

V gene TRBV6-5 combines with J gene TRBJ1-5; TRBD1 matches at 7 bases. Germline values: CDR1 MNHEY, CDR2 SVGAGI. With V trimmed by 8 bases and J by 11 bases, 12 bases remained unmatched. The CDR3 totals 13 residues. The chain's CDR3 is CASWDSPGEAQHF. The CDR3 coding sequence is TGTGCCAGCTGGGACAGCCCCGGTGAGGCCCAGCATTTT.

The chain uses TRBV28 and TRBJ2-5; perhaps TRBD2 as D (6 bases). This CDR3 comprises 13 residues. V lost 5 bases and J lost 4, with 11 bases in between. The germline gives CDR1 MDHEN, CDR2 SYDVKM. The CDR3 spells CASSRGLPETQYF. CDR3 DNA: TGTGCCAGCAGTAGGGGACTGCCAGAGACCCAGTACTTC. The complete variable domain, with remaining parts taken from reference TRBV28 and TRBJ2-5, reads DVKVTQSSRYLVKRTGEKVFLECVQDMDHENMFWYRQDPGLGLRLIYFSYDVKMKEKGDIPEGYSVSREKKERFSLILESASTNQTSMYLCASSRGLPETQYFGPGTRLLVL.

The chain is built from TRBV14 and TRBJ1-2; D is ambiguous. Germline V gives CDR1 SGHDN, CDR2 FVKESK. V was cut by 1 base and J by 0 bases, with 9 bases left in between. The CDR3 extends over 15 amino acids. CDR3 in DNA: TGTGCCAGCAGCCAAGCCTACGGTTCTAACTATGGCTACACCTTC. This gives the protein CASSQAYGSNYGYTF.

This clone was observed a handful of times. The rearrangement joins TRBV19 to TRBJ1-5; D is uncertain. Looked up from germline, CDR1 is LNHDA and CDR2 is SQIVND (reference sequence). There are 15 residues in the CDR3. Between the trimmed V and J ends, which lost 3 bases and 0 bases, there was a span of 9 bases. The CDR3 nucleotides read TGTGCCAGTAGTATTTCGGTTATTAGCAATCAGCCCCAGCATTTT. Its protein is CASSISVISNQPQHF.

The V and J genes are TRBV2 and TRBJ2-3, with D possibly matching TRBD1 (5 bases). This CDR3 is 19 amino acids long. V shed 4 bases and J shed 6 bases, with 29 bases lying between them. CDR1 is SNHLY, CDR2 FYNNEI, per germline. Here the CDR3 reads CASSVPGDGPGLTRDTQYF. DNA for the CDR3: TGTGCCAGCAGTGTCCCCGGCGATGGGCCAGGGCTGACCAGGGATACGCAGTATTTT.